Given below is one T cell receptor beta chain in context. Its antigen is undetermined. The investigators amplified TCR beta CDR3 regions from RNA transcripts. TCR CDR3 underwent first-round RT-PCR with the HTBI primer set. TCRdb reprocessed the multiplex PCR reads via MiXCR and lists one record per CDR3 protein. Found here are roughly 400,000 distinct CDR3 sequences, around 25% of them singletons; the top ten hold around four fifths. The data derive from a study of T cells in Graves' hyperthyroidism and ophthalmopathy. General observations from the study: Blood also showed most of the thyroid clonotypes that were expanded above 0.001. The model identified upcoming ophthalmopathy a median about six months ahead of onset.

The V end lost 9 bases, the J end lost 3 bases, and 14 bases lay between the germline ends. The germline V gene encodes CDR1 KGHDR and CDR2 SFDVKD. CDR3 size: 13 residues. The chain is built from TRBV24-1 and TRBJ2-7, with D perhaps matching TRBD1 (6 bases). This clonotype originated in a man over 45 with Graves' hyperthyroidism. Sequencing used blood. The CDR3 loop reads CATQQGVGYEQYF. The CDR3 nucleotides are TGTGCCACCCAACAGGGAGTTGGCTACGAGCAGTACTTC.